This T cell receptor (beta chain) was retrieved from a study of Graves' ophthalmopathy and Graves' hyperthyroidism. Amplified TCR beta CDR3 regions were obtained using RNA transcripts as template. RT-PCR with HTBI primers came first, then second-round multiplex PCR. One entry per CDR3 protein results from TCRdb running MiXCR on the multiplex PCR reads. The sample lists about 740,000 distinct CDR3 sequences, roughly 41% occurring once. This CDR3 is 16 amino acids long. Per germline, CDR1 LNHDA and CDR2 SQIVND (reference sequence). V shed 5 bases and J shed 2 bases, with 17 bases lying between them. This chain joins TRBV19 and TRBJ2-3, with D maybe TRBD1 (5 bases). The specimen was peripheral blood. This TCR was recovered from an adult man with Graves' ophthalmopathy. The DNA for the CDR3 is TGTGCCAGTAGTGCCGCAGCCAGGGCCGTCACAGATACGCAGTATTTT. Translation gives CASSAAARAVTDTQYF.